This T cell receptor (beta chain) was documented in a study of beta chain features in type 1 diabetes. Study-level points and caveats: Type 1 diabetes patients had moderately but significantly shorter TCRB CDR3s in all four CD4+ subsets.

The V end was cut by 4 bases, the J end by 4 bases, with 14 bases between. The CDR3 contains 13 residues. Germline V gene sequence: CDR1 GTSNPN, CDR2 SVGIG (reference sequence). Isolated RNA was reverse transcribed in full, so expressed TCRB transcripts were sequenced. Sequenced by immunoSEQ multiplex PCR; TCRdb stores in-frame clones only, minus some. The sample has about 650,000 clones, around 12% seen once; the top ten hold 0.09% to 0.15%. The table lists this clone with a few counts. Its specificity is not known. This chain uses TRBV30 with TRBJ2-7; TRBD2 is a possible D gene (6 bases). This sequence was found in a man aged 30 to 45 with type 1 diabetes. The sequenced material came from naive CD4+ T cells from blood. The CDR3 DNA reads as TGTGCCTGGACGGGCGGGGTAGCGTACGAGCAGTACTTC. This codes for CAWTGGVAYEQYF.